This record covers a single T cell receptor (beta chain). Germline V gene sequence: CDR1 LNHNV, CDR2 YYDKDF (reference sequence). The junction had 6 bases not matched to a gene; V was cut back by 3 bases and J by 5 bases. CDR3 length equals 14 residues. These data are taken from a study of blood T cells in healthy people across ages. Per-sample yields of isolated PBMCs were at least 7 million. A second about 7 to 12 cycle PCR used barcoded and J-beta primers. Unique molecular identifiers of 12 random nucleotides labeled each cDNA. One entry per CDR3 protein results from TCRdb running MiXCR on the 5' RACE reads. This table holds around 1.5 million distinct CDR3 sequences, approximately 40% found once.

Material: blood. The chain is built from TRBV15 and TRBJ2-5, with TRBD2 identical over 7 bases. This receptor was obtained from a woman aged 18-29 years in good health. In DNA form, the CDR3 reads TGTGCCACCAGCAGGCAGGGAGGGTGGGAGACCCAGTACTTC. Translating gives CATSRQGGWETQYF.